Only a few counts were recorded for the clone carrying this T cell receptor beta chain. V was clipped by 5 bases and J by 6 bases, with 10 bases between them. The germline V gene encodes CDR1 SGHVS and CDR2 FNYEAQ. There are 12 residues in the CDR3. This entry is derived from a study of cytomegalovirus exposure and HLA in healthy donors. The PCR ran on 60 Vbeta and 13 Jbeta primers. Sequenced by immunoSEQ multiplex PCR; TCRdb stores in-frame clones only, minus some. The sample lists 150,000 to 200,000 clones; roughly 80% were seen once. The specimen was PBMCs. This TCR derives from a woman aged 45-60 years in good health and CMV-seropositive. V usage is TRBV7-6 and J usage is TRBJ1-2, with D possibly TRBD1 on 6 matching bases. The DNA for the CDR3 is TGTGCCAGCAGCCTACAGGGAGATGGCTACACCTTC. Translating it yields CASSLQGDGYTF. Full variable domain (outside the CDR3, taken from reference TRBV7-6 and TRBJ1-2): GAGVSQSPRYKVTKRGQDVALRCDPISGHVSLYWYRQALGQGPEFLTYFNYEAQQDKSGLPNDRFSAERPEGSISTLTIQRTEQRDSAMYRCASSLQGDGYTFGSGTRLTVV.